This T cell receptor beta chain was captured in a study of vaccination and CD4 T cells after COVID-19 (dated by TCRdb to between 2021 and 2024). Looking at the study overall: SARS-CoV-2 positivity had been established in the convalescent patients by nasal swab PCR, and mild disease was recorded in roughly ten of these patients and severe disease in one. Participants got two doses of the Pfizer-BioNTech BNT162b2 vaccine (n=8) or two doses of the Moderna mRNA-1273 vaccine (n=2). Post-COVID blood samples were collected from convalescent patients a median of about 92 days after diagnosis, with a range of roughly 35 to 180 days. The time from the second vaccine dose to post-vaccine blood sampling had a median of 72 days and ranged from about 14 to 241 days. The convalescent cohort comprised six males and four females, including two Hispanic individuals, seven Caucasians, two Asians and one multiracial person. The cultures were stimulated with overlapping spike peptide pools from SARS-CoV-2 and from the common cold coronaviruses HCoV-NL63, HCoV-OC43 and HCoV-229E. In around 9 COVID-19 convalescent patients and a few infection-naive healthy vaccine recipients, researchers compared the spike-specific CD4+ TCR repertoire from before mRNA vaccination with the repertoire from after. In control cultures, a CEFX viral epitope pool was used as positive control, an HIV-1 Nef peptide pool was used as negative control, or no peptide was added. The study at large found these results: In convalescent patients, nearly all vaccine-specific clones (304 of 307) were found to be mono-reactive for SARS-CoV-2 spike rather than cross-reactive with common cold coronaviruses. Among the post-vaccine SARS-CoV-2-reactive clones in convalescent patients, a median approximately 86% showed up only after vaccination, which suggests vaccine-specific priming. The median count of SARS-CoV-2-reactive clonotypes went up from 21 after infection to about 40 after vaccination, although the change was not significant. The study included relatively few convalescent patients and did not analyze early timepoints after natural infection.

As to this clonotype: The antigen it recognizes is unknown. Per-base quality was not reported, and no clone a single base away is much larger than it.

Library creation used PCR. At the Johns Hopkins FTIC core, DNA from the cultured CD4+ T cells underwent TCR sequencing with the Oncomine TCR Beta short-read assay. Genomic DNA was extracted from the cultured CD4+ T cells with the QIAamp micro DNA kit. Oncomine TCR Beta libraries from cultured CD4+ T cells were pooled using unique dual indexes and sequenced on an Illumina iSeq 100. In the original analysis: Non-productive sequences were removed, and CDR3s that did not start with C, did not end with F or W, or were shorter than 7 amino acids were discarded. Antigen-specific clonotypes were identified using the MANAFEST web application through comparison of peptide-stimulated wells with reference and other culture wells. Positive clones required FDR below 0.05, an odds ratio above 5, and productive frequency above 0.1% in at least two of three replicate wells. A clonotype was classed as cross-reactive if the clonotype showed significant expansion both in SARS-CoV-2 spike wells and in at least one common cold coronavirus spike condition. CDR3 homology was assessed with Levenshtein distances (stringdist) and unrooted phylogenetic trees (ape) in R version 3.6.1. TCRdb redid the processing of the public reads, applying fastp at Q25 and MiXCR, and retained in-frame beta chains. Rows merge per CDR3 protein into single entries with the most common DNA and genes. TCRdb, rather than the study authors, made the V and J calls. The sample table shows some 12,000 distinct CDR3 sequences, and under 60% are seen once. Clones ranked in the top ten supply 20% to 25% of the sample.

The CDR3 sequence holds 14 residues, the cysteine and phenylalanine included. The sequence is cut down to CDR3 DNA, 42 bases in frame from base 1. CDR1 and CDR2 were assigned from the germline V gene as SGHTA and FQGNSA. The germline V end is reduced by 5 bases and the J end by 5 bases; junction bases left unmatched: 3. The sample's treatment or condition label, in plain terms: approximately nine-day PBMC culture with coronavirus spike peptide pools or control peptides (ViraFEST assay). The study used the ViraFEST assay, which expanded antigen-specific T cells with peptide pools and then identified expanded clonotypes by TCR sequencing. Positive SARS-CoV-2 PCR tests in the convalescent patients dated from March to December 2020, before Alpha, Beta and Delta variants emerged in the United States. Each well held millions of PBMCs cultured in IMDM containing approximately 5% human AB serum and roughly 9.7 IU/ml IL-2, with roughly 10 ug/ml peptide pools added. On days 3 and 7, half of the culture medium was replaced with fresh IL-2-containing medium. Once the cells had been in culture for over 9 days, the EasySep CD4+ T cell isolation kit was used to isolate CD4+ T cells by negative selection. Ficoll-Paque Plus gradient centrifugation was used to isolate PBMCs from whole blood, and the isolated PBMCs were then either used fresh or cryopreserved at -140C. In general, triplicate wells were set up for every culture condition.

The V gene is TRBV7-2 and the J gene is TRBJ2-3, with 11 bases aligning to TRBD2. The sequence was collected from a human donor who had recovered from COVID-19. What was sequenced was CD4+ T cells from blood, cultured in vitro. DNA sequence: TGTGCCAGCAGCCTAGGACTAGCGGGAGATACGCAGTATTTT. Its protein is CASSLGLAGDTQYF.